The 26 T cell receptor beta chains reported below all come from one sample, sequenced in a study of Ad26.COV2.S vaccination and SARS-CoV-2 variants. The repertoire was sequenced with immunoSEQ multiplex PCR; TCRdb's copy has only in-frame clones and lacks some. The sample yields 150,000 to 200,000 clones, approximately 88% seen once. The sample was peripheral blood, taken after recovery from COVID-19. Receptors originate from a human donor who had recovered from COVID-19.

V and J are TRBV5-6 and TRBJ2-7; tentative D call: TRBD1 (5 bases). V lost 2 bases and J 0 bases, leaving 15 bases between the germline ends. The germline CDR1 and CDR2 sequences are SGHDT and YYEEEE. The CDR3 consists of 16 residues. As DNA, the CDR3 is TGTGCCAGCAGCTTCTCCCGAGACAGTCGCTCCTACGAGCAGTACTTC. Translated, it gives CASSFSRDSRSYEQYF.

V and J are TRBV7-2 and TRBJ2-1; no clear D. The CDR3 has 13 residues. Trimming cost V 3 bases and J 4 bases, with 7 bases left between them. Germline V gene lookup returns CDR1 SGHTA and CDR2 FQGNSA. As DNA, the CDR3 is TGTGCCAGCAGCTTTATTGGTTACAATGAGCAGTTCTTC. Its protein product is CASSFIGYNEQFF.

The chain joins TRBV12-3 or TRBV12-4 to TRBJ2-7; 8 bases line up with TRBD1. The CDR3 sequence is 13 residues long. The V segment lost 3 bases and the J segment 9 bases; nucleotides outside the gene matches: 7. CDR3 region: CASSFPGGNGQYF. DNA of the CDR3: TGTGCCAGCAGTTTCCCAGGGGGCAATGGGCAGTACTTC.

The CDR3 DNA follows: TGTGCCATCAGGACGGCGAACACCGGGGAGCTGTTTTTT. Its protein product is CAIRTANTGELFF. This chain links TRBV10-3 with TRBJ2-2; D is unresolved. In germline, CDR1 is ENHRY, CDR2 SYGVKD. CDR3 length equals 13 residues. The V and J ends lost 6 bases and 0 bases respectively, with 5 bases between them.

This sequence joins TRBV12-3 or TRBV12-4 and TRBJ2-5; D unresolved. CDR3 length: 12 residues. Between the trimmed V and J ends, which lost 2 bases and 5 bases, there was a span of 6 bases. The CDR3 DNA is TGTGCCAGCAGTTTATTGGTGGAGACCCAGTACTTC. The encoded protein is CASSLLVETQYF.

This clone was detected only once. This chain connects TRBV5-4 to TRBJ2-5; D remains ambiguous. This CDR3 spans 14 amino acids. With 4 bases removed from V and 5 bases from J, the gap between germline ends came to 15 bases. Germline loops: CDR1 SGHNT, CDR2 YYREEE (reference sequence). Here the CDR3 DNA reads TGTGCCAGCAGCCCCGGCCCGGGTGCGGAGACCCAGTACTTC. Residues: CASSPGPGAETQYF.

The gene calls are TRBV6-5 and TRBJ1-1; no reliable D call. This CDR3 has 13 amino acids. The germline V gene encodes CDR1 MNHEY and CDR2 SVGAGI. Deletions cut 0 bases from V and 4 bases from J, with 6 bases between. CDR3 in amino acids: CASSYSEGTEAFF. The CDR3 bases are TGTGCCAGCAGTTACTCGGAGGGCACTGAAGCTTTCTTT.

V usage is TRBV28 and J usage is TRBJ1-2; D might be TRBD1 (5 bases). V shed 5 bases and J shed 6 bases, with 13 bases lying between them. The CDR3 is made up of 13 amino acids. Germline assignment: CDR1 MDHEN and CDR2 SYDVKM. The CDR3 reads CASSRRTRHGYTF. CDR3 nucleotides: TGTGCCAGCAGTCGCCGGACAAGACATGGCTACACCTTC.

CDR3 coding DNA: TGTGCCAGCTGGGGGGTAGGAGGCTACACCTTC. This sequence encodes CASWGVGGYTF. The rearrangement links TRBV2 to TRBJ1-2, with a weak D call TRBD1 (5 bases). Trimming removed 8 bases from V and 8 bases from J, with 12 bases in between. The CDR3 has 11 amino acids. Per the germline V gene, CDR1 is SNHLY and CDR2 is FYNNEI.

This clone was counted a single time. V is TRBV19 and J is TRBJ2-1, with 9 nucleotides matching TRBD2. V trimming: 5 bases; J trimming: 6 bases; junction bases outside the gene matches: 11. This CDR3 is built from 16 residues. Germline CDR1 reads LNHDA; CDR2 reads SQIVND (reference sequence). CDR3 in amino acids: CASSREREVVSNEQFF. The CDR3 DNA is TGTGCCAGTAGTCGAGAGCGGGAGGTCGTCAGCAATGAGCAGTTCTTC. Looking up the rest from reference TRBV19 and TRBJ2-1 gives the full variable domain: DGGITQSPKYLFRKEGQNVTLSCEQNLNHDAMYWYRQDPGQGLRLIYYSQIVNDFQKGDIAEGYSVSREKKESFPLTVTSAQKNPTAFYLCASSREREVVSNEQFFGPGTRLTVL.

The chain carries TRBV11-3 and TRBJ2-1, with 9 nucleotides matching TRBD2. The CDR3 contains 15 residues. V shed 5 bases and J 7 bases; nucleotides not matched to a gene: 9. Germline loops: CDR1 SGHNT, CDR2 YENEEA. CDR3 sequence (DNA): TGTGCCAGCAGCCAGACTAGCGGACCTCCGAATGAGCAGTTCTTC. It specifies CASSQTSGPPNEQFF.

This clone was counted only a few times. The genes are TRBV9 and TRBJ1-1, with D perhaps TRBD1 (5 bases). The ends were cut back, 4 bases at V and 5 bases at J, with 24 bases in the middle. Germline CDR1 is SGDLS and CDR2 is YYNGEE. This CDR3 is 17 amino acids long. CDR3: CASSQYQGGKGGTEAFF. CDR3 bases: TGTGCCAGCAGCCAATATCAGGGTGGCAAGGGAGGGACTGAAGCTTTCTTT. The full variable domain, in which reference TRBV9 and TRBJ1-1 provide the parts outside the CDR3, is DSGVTQTPKHLITATGQRVTLRCSPRSGDLSVYWYQQSLDQGLQFLIQYYNGEERAKGNILERFSAQQFPDLHSELNLSSLELGDSALYFCASSQYQGGKGGTEAFFGQGTRLTVV.

A single count supports this clone. The chain recombines TRBV27 with TRBJ2-4, with 9 bases identical to TRBD1. This CDR3 is built from 19 residues. Germline V gives CDR1 MNHEY, CDR2 SMNVEV (reference sequence). The J segment lost 2 bases and the V segment lost 6 bases, leaving 17 bases of the junction unmatched. The chain's CDR3 is CASSQSGQGLGITKNIQYF. The DNA for the CDR3 is TGTGCCAGCAGCCAATCGGGACAGGGTTTAGGTATAACCAAAAACATTCAGTACTTC.

This clone was counted once. In nucleotides, the CDR3 is TGTGCCAGCAGCCCAACAGGGGGAGAGACCTATGGCTACACCTTC. The encoded protein is CASSPTGGETYGYTF. The rearrangement uses TRBV7-3 and TRBJ1-2; 8 bases are shared with TRBD1. Germline values: CDR1 SGHTA, CDR2 FQGTGA. V shed 5 bases and J 4 bases; nucleotides not matched to a gene: 9. CDR3 length: 15 amino acids.

The chain couples TRBV7-3 to TRBJ2-5; 7 bases map to TRBD2. V lost 5 bases, J lost 2 bases, and 5 bases stayed unmatched. Germline loops: CDR1 SGHTA, CDR2 FQGTGA. The CDR3 runs to 14 residues. CDR3 loop: CASSLQAGQETQYF. The CDR3 nucleotides are TGTGCCAGCAGCCTCCAAGCGGGACAAGAGACCCAGTACTTC. The whole variable domain, filled in from reference TRBV7-3 and TRBJ2-5, reads GAGVSQTPSNKVTEKGKYVELRCDPISGHTALYWYRQSLGQGPEFLIYFQGTGAADDSGLPNDRFFAVRPEGSVSTLKIQRTERGDSAVYLCASSLQAGQETQYFGPGTRLLVL.

The gene calls are TRBV11-3 and TRBJ1-2; 10 bases map to TRBD1. This CDR3 has 16 amino acids. V lost 3 bases, J lost 2 bases, and 6 bases stayed unmatched. Germline loops: CDR1 SGHNT, CDR2 YENEEA. CDR3 sequence (DNA): TGTGCCAGCAGCTTGGACGACAGGGGGCTAAACTATGGCTACACCTTC. It yields the protein CASSLDDRGLNYGYTF.

This chain joins TRBV18 and TRBJ1-1, with 7 bases that match TRBD1. CDR3 size: 15 residues. Germline V gene data show CDR1 as KGHSH and CDR2 as LQKENI. The J segment lost 1 base and the V segment lost 2 bases, leaving 4 bases of the junction unmatched. DNA for the CDR3: TGTGCCAGCTCACCATCCTCAGGGGGGAACACTGAAGCTTTCTTT. As protein: CASSPSSGGNTEAFF.

The genes are TRBV7-8 and TRBJ2-7; possibly TRBD2 for D (6 bases). Germline V gene sequence: CDR1 SGHVS, CDR2 FQNEAQ. CDR3 length: 12 amino acids. V lost 6 bases and J lost 3, with 9 bases in between. DNA of the CDR3: TGTGCCAGCAGTGGGGGAGGCTACGAGCAGTACTTC. This gives the protein CASSGGGYEQYF.

The J gene is TRBJ2-3, the V gene TRBV19, with 11 bases that match TRBD2. Germline V gene lookup returns CDR1 LNHDA and CDR2 SQIVND (reference sequence). V lost 5 bases and J lost 1; bases outside the gene matches: 2. The CDR3 totals 15 residues. The CDR3 loop reads CASSELAGGTDTQYF. The CDR3 nucleotides are TGTGCCAGTAGTGAACTAGCGGGAGGCACAGATACGCAGTATTTT.

In this sample, this clone turned up once. This sequence joins TRBV5-4 and TRBJ2-1; 7 bases match TRBD1. Germline V gene sequence: CDR1 SGHNT, CDR2 YYREEE (reference sequence). The V gene end was trimmed by 2 bases and the J gene end by 5 bases; junction bases not matched to a gene: 7. The length of the CDR3 is 15 residues. In DNA form, the CDR3 reads TGTGCCAGCAGCTTATCAGGGGGATACCACAATGAGCAGTTCTTC. Protein sequence: CASSLSGGYHNEQFF.

This clone was found once. The gene calls are TRBV12-5 and TRBJ1-4, with a weak D call TRBD1 (6 bases). With 4 bases removed from V and 4 bases from J, the gap between germline ends came to 13 bases. Germline CDR1 and CDR2: LGHNT and FRNRAP. The CDR3 is made up of 15 amino acids. The CDR3 reads CASGSSGHRNEKLFF. The DNA for the CDR3 is TGTGCTAGTGGTTCCTCGGGACACCGTAATGAAAAACTGTTTTTT.

The rearrangement links TRBV3-1 (or the pseudogene TRBV3-2) to TRBJ1-4, with D unclear. Trimming removed 2 bases at V and 8 bases at J, with 12 bases between. The CDR3 extends over 14 amino acids. CDR1 LGHDT and CDR2 YNNKEL come from the germline V gene (reference sequence). CDR3 coding DNA: TGTGCCAGCAGCCAACCCGCAGGAGGCGAAAAACTGTTTTTT. This codes for CASSQPAGGEKLFF.

The chain links TRBV6-1 to TRBJ2-7; 8 nucleotides align to TRBD1. Germline CDR1 is MNHNS and CDR2 is SASEGT. V gave up 5 bases and J gave up 1 base; unmatched junction bases: 4. This CDR3 has 14 amino acids. For the CDR3, the DNA is TGTGCCAGCAGTTCTCAGGGGGCTTCCTACGAGCAGTACTTC. The encoded protein is CASSSQGASYEQYF.

The table lists this clone with a count of one. The rearrangement links TRBV23-1 to TRBJ2-1; D is ambiguous. TRBV23-1 carries the ORF label, with uncertain function. Trimming shortened V by 3 bases and J by 2 bases, and 14 bases separated the two germline ends. The CDR3 consists of 16 residues. CDR3 DNA sequence: TGCGCCAGCAGTCATCCGACTGGGTCCCCCTACAATGAGCAGTTCTTC. Encoded protein: CASSHPTGSPYNEQFF.

Only a few counts were recorded for this clone. This sequence joins TRBV7-9 and TRBJ2-1; weak D call: TRBD1 (6 bases). The V and J ends lost 5 bases and 5 bases respectively, with 16 bases between them. The germline gives CDR1 SEHNR, CDR2 FQNEAQ (reference sequence). CDR3 size: 15 residues. The CDR3 bases are TGTGCCAGCAGCGTCTCAGGGGCAAGACACAATGAGCAGTTCTTC. Its translation is CASSVSGARHNEQFF.

This clone was seen repeatedly, ten times or more. The chain carries TRBV14 and TRBJ1-2; D may be TRBD1 (5 bases). Between the trimmed V and J ends, which lost 3 bases and 8 bases, there was a span of 13 bases. Germline V gene lookup returns CDR1 SGHDN and CDR2 FVKESK. The CDR3 is 13 amino acids. CDR3 in amino acids: CASSQTVRRGYTF. The CDR3 nucleotides are TGTGCCAGCAGCCAGACAGTTCGTCGGGGCTACACCTTC.